These 21 T cell receptor beta chains were sequenced from one sample in a study of cytomegalovirus exposure and HLA in healthy donors. Primers included in the PCR were 60 Vbeta and 13 Jbeta primers. Clones were sequenced by immunoSEQ multiplex PCR, and TCRdb holds only the in-frame ones, with some missing. This table has roughly 200,000 clones, roughly a tenth appearing once. Sequenced material: PBMCs. The receptor set was obtained from a woman between 25 and 40 years old in good health and CMV-seropositive.

This clone was counted only a few times. The V gene is TRBV14, the J gene TRBJ1-4; D perhaps matches TRBD1 (6 bases). The CDR3 loop spans 16 amino acids. Trimming pared 4 bases from V and 7 bases from J, leaving 19 bases between. CDR1 and CDR2 from the germline V gene are SGHDN and FVKESK. The CDR3 spells CASSLALDSGIEKLFF. CDR3 bases: TGTGCCAGCAGCCTAGCCCTGGACAGCGGTATTGAAAAACTGTTTTTT.

Only a few counts were recorded for this clone. This chain links TRBV6-6 with TRBJ2-7, with D hard to call. Germline V gene sequence: CDR1 MNHNY, CDR2 SVGAGI (reference sequence). The CDR3 runs 14 residues. Trimming took 0 bases from V and 3 from J, leaving 9 bases between them. In DNA form, the CDR3 reads TGTGCCAGCAGTTACTCGACCGCAGGCTACGAGCAGTACTTC. Residues: CASSYSTAGYEQYF.

The rearrangement uses TRBV14 and TRBJ2-3; no firm D call. Germline V gene sequence: CDR1 SGHDN, CDR2 FVKESK. Trimming cost V 1 base and J 2 bases, with 10 bases left between them. This CDR3 contains 15 residues. The CDR3 reads CASSQALSVTDTQYF. The CDR3 DNA sequence: TGTGCCAGCAGCCAAGCCTTGTCTGTCACAGATACGCAGTATTTT. Combining the CDR3 with reference TRBV14 and TRBJ2-3 gives the whole variable domain EAGVTQFPSHSVIEKGQTVTLRCDPISGHDNLYWYRRVMGKEIKFLLHFVKESKQDESGMPNNRFLAERTGGTYSTLKVQPAELEDSGVYFCASSQALSVTDTQYFGPGTRLTVL.

This clone has only a few counts. The chain joins TRBV18 to TRBJ1-2; 7 bases line up with TRBD1. The CDR3 spans 16 residues. Germline-derived CDR1 and CDR2 are KGHSH and LQKENI. Trimming removed 3 bases from V and 3 bases from J; junction bases left unmatched: 10. The CDR3 protein is CASSPSWQGEDYGYTF. CDR3 nucleotide sequence: TGTGCCAGCTCACCCTCATGGCAGGGGGAGGACTATGGCTACACCTTC.

This clone was observed a few times. The DNA for the CDR3 is TGTGCCAGCAGCTTAATGCCCGGGAGACACACCGGGGAGCTGTTTTTT. It codes for CASSLMPGRHTGELFF. This chain links TRBV7-3 with TRBJ2-2, with TRBD2 as a possible D gene (6 bases). Germline CDR1 SGHTA, CDR2 FQGTGA. Trimming removed 1 base at V and 3 bases at J, with 12 bases between. The CDR3 has 16 amino acids.

This clone has just a few counts. This chain joins TRBV14 and TRBJ1-1; possibly TRBD1 for D (5 bases). V lost 4 bases and J 1 base, leaving 13 bases between the germline ends. CDR1 is SGHDN, CDR2 FVKESK, per germline. This CDR3 region has 15 residues. In DNA, the CDR3 is TGTGCCAGCAGCCGCATATTTCAGGGGAACACTGAAGCTTTCTTT. Its protein product is CASSRIFQGNTEAFF.

A few counts support this clone. The chain links TRBV30 to TRBJ2-7; a possible D gene is TRBD2 (6 bases). This CDR3 has 15 amino acids. In germline, CDR1 is GTSNPN, CDR2 SVGIG (reference sequence). The V and J ends lost 4 bases and 2 bases respectively, with 18 bases between them. The CDR3 loop reads CAWKLNGRPPYEQYF. The CDR3 DNA is TGTGCCTGGAAGCTCAACGGGAGACCCCCCTACGAGCAGTACTTC.

The chain links TRBV2 to TRBJ1-3, with D perhaps TRBD1 (5 bases). The CDR3 runs to 16 residues. Trimming took off 5 bases at V and 0 bases at J, with 14 bases between the two ends. Looked up from germline, CDR1 is SNHLY and CDR2 is FYNNEI. The CDR3 DNA reads as TGTGCCAGCAGTCGACAGTTGGGGGGCTCTGGAAACACCATATATTTT. It is translated as CASSRQLGGSGNTIYF.

This chain connects TRBV2 to TRBJ2-1, with 10 bases matching TRBD1. The V segment lost 6 bases and the J segment 7 bases; nucleotides outside the gene matches: 6. Germline values: CDR1 SNHLY, CDR2 FYNNEI. This CDR3 has 14 amino acids. In nucleotides, the CDR3 is TGTGCCAGCAGACCCGGGACAGGGGCTAATGAGCAGTTCTTC. This translates into CASRPGTGANEQFF.

The chain has TRBV25-1 and TRBJ2-7; 7 nucleotides align to TRBD2. Germline-derived CDR1 and CDR2 are MGHDK and SYGVNS. The CDR3 is 13 residues long. The V gene end was trimmed by 9 bases and the J gene end by 3 bases; junction bases not matched to a gene: 8. This chain's CDR3 is CASGRAGVYEQYF. The CDR3 region has the DNA TGTGCCAGTGGGCGGGCGGGAGTCTACGAGCAGTACTTC.

The chain joins TRBV4-1 to TRBJ2-5, with D unclear. Germline values: CDR1 MGHRA, CDR2 YSYEKL. V was pared by 0 bases and J by 7 bases, with 6 bases between. This CDR3 has 12 residues. The DNA for the CDR3 is TGCGCCAGCAGCCAAGACCCGAGGACCCAGTACTTC. Encoded protein: CASSQDPRTQYF.

Regarding this clone: At one boundary the junction diverges from the germline segment, which might be a read error. The rearrangement joins TRBV6-1 to TRBJ2-2, with a tentative D call TRBD2 (6 bases). The CDR3 extends over 14 amino acids. Germline V CDR1 and CDR2: MNHNS, SASEGT. DNA of the CDR3: TGTGCCAGCAGTGTTAGGCCTCGCACCGGGGGGCTGTTTTTT. Its protein is CASSVRPRTGGLFF.

This clone has more than one count but fewer than ten. The rearrangement joins TRBV29-1 to TRBJ2-2; D gene uncertain. This CDR3 contains 12 residues. Trimming cost V 5 bases and J 3 bases, with 7 bases left between them. Germline V gives CDR1 SQVTM, CDR2 ANQGSEA. The CDR3 loop is CSVPQDTGELFF. The CDR3 DNA sequence: TGCAGCGTTCCCCAGGACACCGGGGAGCTGTTTTTT.

This clone was picked up a small number of times. Other DNA sequences from this sample encode an identical CDR3 as well. The chain recombines TRBV4-1 with TRBJ2-5; 13 bases line up with TRBD2. CDR3 size: 17 residues. Germline V gene lookup returns CDR1 MGHRA and CDR2 YSYEKL. Trimming cost V 1 base and J 1 base; bases outside gene matches: 3. The CDR3 loop is CASSQGGLAGAQETQYF. The CDR3 DNA reads as TGCGCCAGCAGCCAAGGAGGACTAGCGGGAGCCCAAGAGACCCAGTACTTC.

The V call is TRBV30, the J call TRBJ1-2; weak D call: TRBD1 (5 bases). Germline CDR1 reads GTSNPN; CDR2 reads SVGIG (reference sequence). V was shortened by 2 bases and J by 1 base, with 14 bases between the two germline ends. CDR3 length: 15 residues. Here the CDR3 DNA reads TGTGCCTGGAGTCCATCAAGGGGATATAACTATGGCTACACCTTC. Translating it yields CAWSPSRGYNYGYTF.

This clone turned up a few times. The CDR3 DNA reads TGTGCCAGCAGCTGGACAGGGGGCGATGGCTACACCTTC. Encoded protein: CASSWTGGDGYTF. This rearrangement joins TRBV11-3 to TRBJ1-2; 11 bases line up with TRBD1. There are 13 residues in the CDR3. After removal of 4 bases from V and 6 bases from J, the junction contained 1 base not matched to a gene. CDR1 and CDR2 (germline): SGHNT, YENEEA. Complete variable domain (other parts from reference TRBV11-3 and TRBJ1-2): EAGVVQSPRYKIIEKKQPVAFWCNPISGHNTLYWYLQNLGQGPELLIRYENEEAVDDSQLPKDRFSAERLKGVDSTLKIQPAELGDSAVYLCASSWTGGDGYTFGSGTRLTVV.

This clone was seen more than once but under ten times. The chain links TRBV29-1 to TRBJ2-5, with a weak D call TRBD1 (6 bases). Germline V gene lookup returns CDR1 SQVTM and CDR2 ANQGSEA. Trimming pared 6 bases from V and 4 bases from J, leaving 15 bases between. The CDR3 is 13 amino acids. DNA of the CDR3: TGCAGCGTAGCTCGGGACATAGGAGAGACCCAGTACTTC. The encoded protein is CSVARDIGETQYF.

This clone showed up just a few times. Sequence at one end of the junction differs from germline and may be a read error. The chain uses TRBV25-1 and TRBJ2-5; weak D call: TRBD1 (6 bases). This CDR3 has 13 residues. Germline CDR1 MGHDK, CDR2 SYGVNS. CDR3 amino acids: CARSATGLETQYF. DNA for the CDR3: TGTGCCAGAAGTGCGACAGGCCTTGAGACCCAGTACTTC.

The chain uses TRBV11-1 and TRBJ1-1, with a possible D match to TRBD1 (6 bases). V was trimmed by 3 bases and J by 5 bases, leaving 13 bases between them. This CDR3 has 14 residues. Germline CDR1 is SGHAT and CDR2 is FQDESV (reference sequence). The CDR3, as DNA: TGTGCCAGCAGCTTGGGCAGGGGATGGACTGAAGCTTTCTTT. It specifies CASSLGRGWTEAFF. Variable domain in full (rest from reference TRBV11-1 and TRBJ1-1): EAEVAQSPRYKITEKSQAVAFWCDPISGHATLYWYRQILGQGPELLVQFQDESVVDDSQLPKDRFSAERLKGVDSTLKIQPAELGDSAMYLCASSLGRGWTEAFFGQGTRLTVV.

The chain carries TRBV5-1 and TRBJ2-2; possible D gene TRBD2, 5 bases. The CDR3 sequence is 15 residues long. V lost 4 bases to trimming and J lost 2 bases, with 12 bases between them. Germline V gives CDR1 SGHRS, CDR2 YFSETQ. CDR3: CASSPDFINTGELFF. The CDR3 DNA reads as TGCGCCAGCAGCCCGGACTTCATCAACACCGGGGAGCTGTTTTTT.

The chain links TRBV20-1 to TRBJ2-3; D perhaps matches TRBD1 (5 bases). Trimming pared 5 bases from V and 5 bases from J, leaving 8 bases between. This CDR3 region has 11 residues. CDR1 is DFQATT, CDR2 SNEGSKA, per germline (reference sequence). CDR3 coding DNA: TGCAGTGCTCTGGACAAAGATACGCAGTATTTT. It specifies CSALDKDTQYF.